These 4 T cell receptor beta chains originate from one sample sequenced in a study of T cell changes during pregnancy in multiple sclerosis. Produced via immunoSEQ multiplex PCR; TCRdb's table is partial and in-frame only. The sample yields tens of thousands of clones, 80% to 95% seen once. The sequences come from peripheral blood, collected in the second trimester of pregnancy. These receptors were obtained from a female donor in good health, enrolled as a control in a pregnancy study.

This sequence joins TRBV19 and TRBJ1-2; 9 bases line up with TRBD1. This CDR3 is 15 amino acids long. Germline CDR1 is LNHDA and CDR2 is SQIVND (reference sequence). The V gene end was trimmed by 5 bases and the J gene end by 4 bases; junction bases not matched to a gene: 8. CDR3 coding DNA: TGTGCCAGTAGTGAACACAGGGGGCCCCTCTATGGCTACACCTTC. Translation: CASSEHRGPLYGYTF.

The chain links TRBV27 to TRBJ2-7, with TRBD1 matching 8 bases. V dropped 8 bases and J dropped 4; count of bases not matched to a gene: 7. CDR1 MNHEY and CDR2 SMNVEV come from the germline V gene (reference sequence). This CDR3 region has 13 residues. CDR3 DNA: TGTGCCAGCGGGGGGACAGGCTCGTACGAGCAGTACTTC. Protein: CASGGTGSYEQYF.

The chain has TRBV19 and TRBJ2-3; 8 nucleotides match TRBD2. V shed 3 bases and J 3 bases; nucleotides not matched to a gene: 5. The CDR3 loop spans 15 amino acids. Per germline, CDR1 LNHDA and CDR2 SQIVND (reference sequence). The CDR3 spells CASSIRGGNTDTQYF. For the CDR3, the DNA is TGTGCCAGTAGTATCCGGGGGGGCAATACAGATACGCAGTATTTT.

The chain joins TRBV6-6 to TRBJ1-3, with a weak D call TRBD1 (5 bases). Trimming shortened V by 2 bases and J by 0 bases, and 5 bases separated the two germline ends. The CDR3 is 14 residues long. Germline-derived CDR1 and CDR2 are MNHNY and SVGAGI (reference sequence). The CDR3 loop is CASSYDSSGNTIYF. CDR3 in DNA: TGTGCCAGCAGTTACGACAGCTCTGGAAACACCATATATTTT.